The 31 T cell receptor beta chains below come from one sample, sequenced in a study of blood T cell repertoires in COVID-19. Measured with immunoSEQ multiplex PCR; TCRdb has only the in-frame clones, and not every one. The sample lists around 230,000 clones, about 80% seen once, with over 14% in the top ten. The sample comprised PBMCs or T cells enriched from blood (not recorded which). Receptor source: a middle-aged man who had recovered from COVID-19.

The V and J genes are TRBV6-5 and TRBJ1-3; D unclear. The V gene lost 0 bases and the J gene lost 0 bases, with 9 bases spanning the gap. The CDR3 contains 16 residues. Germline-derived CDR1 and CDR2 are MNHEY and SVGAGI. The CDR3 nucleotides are TGTGCCAGCAGTTACTCACAGAGTAGCTCTGGAAACACCATATATTTT. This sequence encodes CASSYSQSSSGNTIYF.

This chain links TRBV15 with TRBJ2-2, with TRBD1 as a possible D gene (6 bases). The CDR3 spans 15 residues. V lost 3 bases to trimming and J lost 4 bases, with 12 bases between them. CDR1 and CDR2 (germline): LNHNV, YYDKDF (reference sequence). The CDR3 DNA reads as TGTGCCACCAGCAGTACAGGGTGGACCACCGGGGAGCTGTTTTTT. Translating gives CATSSTGWTTGELFF.

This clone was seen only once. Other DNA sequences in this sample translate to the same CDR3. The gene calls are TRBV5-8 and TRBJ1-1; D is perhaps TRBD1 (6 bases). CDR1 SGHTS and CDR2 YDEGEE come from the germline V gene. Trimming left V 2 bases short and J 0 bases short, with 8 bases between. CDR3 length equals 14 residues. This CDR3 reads CASSFGQMNTEAFF. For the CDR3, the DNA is TGTGCCAGCAGCTTCGGACAGATGAACACTGAAGCTTTCTTT. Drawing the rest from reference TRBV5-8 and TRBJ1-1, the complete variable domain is EAGVTQSPTHLIKTRGQQATLRCSPISGHTSVYWYQQALGLGLQFLLWYDEGEERNRGNFPPRFSGRQFPNYSSELNVNALELEDSALYLCASSFGQMNTEAFFGQGTRLTVV.

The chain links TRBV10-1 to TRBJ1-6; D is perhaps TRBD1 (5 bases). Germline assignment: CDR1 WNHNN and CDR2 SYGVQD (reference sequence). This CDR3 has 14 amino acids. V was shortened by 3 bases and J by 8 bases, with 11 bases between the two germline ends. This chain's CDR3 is CASSERGTDSPLHF. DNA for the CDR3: TGCGCCAGCAGTGAAAGGGGCACGGATTCACCCCTCCACTTT.

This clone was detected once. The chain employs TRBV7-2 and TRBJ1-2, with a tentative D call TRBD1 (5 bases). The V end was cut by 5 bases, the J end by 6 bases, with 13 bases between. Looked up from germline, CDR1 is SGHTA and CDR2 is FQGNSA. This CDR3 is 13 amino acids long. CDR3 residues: CASSQGITNGYTF. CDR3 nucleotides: TGTGCCAGCAGCCAGGGTATTACGAATGGCTACACCTTC. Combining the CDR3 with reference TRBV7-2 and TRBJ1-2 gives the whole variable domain GAGVSQSPSNKVTEKGKDVELRCDPISGHTALYWYRQSLGQGLEFLIYFQGNSAPDKSGLPSDRFSAERTGGSVSTLTIQRTQQEDSAVYLCASSQGITNGYTFGSGTRLTVV.

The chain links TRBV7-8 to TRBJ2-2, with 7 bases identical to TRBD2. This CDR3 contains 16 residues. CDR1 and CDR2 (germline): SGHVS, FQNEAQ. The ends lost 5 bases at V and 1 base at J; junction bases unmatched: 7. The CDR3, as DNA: TGTGCCAGCAGCCGGTGGGGGGGTAGGAACACCGGGGAGCTGTTTTTT. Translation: CASSRWGGRNTGELFF.

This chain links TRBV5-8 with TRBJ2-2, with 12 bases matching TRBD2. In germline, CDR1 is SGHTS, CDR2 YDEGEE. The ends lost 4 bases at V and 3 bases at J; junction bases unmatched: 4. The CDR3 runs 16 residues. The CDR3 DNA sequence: TGTGCCAGCAGCCGGCTAGCGGGAGGGCACACCGGGGAGCTGTTTTTT. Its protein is CASSRLAGGHTGELFF. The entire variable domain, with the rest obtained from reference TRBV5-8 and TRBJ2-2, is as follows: EAGVTQSPTHLIKTRGQQATLRCSPISGHTSVYWYQQALGLGLQFLLWYDEGEERNRGNFPPRFSGRQFPNYSSELNVNALELEDSALYLCASSRLAGGHTGELFFGEGSRLTVL.

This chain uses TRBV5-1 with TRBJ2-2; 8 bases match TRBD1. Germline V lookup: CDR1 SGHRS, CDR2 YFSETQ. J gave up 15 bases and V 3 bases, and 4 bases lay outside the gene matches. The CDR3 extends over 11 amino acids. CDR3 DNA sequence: TGCGCCAGCAGCTCGGACAGGGCGGTGTTTTTT. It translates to CASSSDRAVFF.

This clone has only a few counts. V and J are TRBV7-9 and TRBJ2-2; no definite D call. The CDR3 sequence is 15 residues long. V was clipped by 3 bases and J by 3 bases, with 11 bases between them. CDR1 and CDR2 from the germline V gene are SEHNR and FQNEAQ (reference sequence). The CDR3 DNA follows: TGTGCCAGCAGCTTCCCGCCAGGCGACACCGGGGAGCTGTTTTTT. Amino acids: CASSFPPGDTGELFF.

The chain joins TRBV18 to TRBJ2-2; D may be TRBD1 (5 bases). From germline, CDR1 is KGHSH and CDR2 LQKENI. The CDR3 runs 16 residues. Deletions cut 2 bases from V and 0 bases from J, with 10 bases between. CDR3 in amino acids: CASSPIPDTNTGELFF. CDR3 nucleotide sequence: TGTGCCAGCTCACCAATTCCGGACACGAACACCGGGGAGCTGTTTTTT.

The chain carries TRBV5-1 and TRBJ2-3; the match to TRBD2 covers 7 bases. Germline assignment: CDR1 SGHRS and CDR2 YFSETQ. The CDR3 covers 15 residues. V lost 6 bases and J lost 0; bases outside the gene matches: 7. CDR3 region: CASMPGGSSTDTQYF. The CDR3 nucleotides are TGCGCCAGCATGCCGGGGGGTTCAAGCACAGATACGCAGTATTTT.

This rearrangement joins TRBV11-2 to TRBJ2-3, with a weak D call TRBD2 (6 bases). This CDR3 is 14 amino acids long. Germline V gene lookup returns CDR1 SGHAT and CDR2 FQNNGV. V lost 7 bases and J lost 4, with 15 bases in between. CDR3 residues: CASTSGRLADTQYF. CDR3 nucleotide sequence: TGTGCCAGCACCAGCGGGCGCTTGGCAGATACGCAGTATTTT.

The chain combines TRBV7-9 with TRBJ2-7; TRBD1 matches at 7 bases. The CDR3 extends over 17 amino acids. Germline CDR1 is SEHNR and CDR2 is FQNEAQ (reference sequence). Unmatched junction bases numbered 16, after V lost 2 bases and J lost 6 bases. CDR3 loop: CASSLRGRQGSISEQYF. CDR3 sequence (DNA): TGTGCCAGCAGCTTAAGGGGGCGCCAGGGGAGTATTTCCGAGCAGTACTTC.

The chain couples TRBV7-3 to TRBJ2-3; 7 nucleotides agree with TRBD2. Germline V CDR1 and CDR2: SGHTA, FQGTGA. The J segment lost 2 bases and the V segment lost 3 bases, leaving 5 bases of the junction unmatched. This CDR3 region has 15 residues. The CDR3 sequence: CASSLTSRTTDTQYF. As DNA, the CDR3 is TGTGCCAGCAGCTTGACTAGCCGCACCACAGATACGCAGTATTTT.

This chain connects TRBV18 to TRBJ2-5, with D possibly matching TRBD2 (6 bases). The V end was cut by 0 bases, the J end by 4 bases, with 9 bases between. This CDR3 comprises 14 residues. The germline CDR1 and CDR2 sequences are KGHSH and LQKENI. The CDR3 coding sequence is TGTGCCAGCTCACCACCGGCTAGCGCAGAGACCCAGTACTTC. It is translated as CASSPPASAETQYF.

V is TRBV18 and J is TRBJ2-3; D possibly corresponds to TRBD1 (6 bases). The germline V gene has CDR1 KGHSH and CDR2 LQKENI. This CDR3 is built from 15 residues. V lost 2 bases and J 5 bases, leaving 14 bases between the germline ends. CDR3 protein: CASSPGGAVRDTQYF. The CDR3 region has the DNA TGTGCCAGCTCACCAGGGGGCGCCGTAAGAGATACGCAGTATTTT.

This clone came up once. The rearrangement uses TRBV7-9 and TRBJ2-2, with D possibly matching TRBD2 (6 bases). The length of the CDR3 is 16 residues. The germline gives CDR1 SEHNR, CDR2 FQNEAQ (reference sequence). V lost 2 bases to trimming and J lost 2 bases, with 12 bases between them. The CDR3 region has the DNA TGTGCCAGCAGCTTAACAACTAGCCGAAACACCGGGGAGCTGTTTTTT. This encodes CASSLTTSRNTGELFF.

CDR3 DNA sequence: TGTGCCAGCAGTTATATTGCAACTAATGAAAAACTGTTTTTT. Translation gives CASSYIATNEKLFF. The chain uses TRBV28 and TRBJ1-4; D not resolved. Per germline, CDR1 MDHEN and CDR2 SYDVKM. CDR3 length: 14 residues. V lost 4 bases, J lost 0 bases, and 6 bases lay in between.

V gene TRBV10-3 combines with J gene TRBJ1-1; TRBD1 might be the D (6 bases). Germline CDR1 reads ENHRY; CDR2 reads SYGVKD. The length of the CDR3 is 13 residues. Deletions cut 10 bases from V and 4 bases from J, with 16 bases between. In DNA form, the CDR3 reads TGTGCCAGCAAAGGGGGTGGGGGCACTGAAGCTTTCTTT. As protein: CASKGGGGTEAFF.

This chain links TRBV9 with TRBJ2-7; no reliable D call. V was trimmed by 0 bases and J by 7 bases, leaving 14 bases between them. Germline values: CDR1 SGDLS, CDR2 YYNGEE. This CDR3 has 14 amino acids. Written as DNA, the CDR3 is TGTGCCAGCAGCGTAGCTACTCAGCGTGGGGAGCAGTACTTC. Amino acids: CASSVATQRGEQYF. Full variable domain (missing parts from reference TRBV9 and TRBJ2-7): DSGVTQTPKHLITATGQRVTLRCSPRSGDLSVYWYQQSLDQGLQFLIQYYNGEERAKGNILERFSAQQFPDLHSELNLSSLELGDSALYFCASSVATQRGEQYFGPGTRLTVT.

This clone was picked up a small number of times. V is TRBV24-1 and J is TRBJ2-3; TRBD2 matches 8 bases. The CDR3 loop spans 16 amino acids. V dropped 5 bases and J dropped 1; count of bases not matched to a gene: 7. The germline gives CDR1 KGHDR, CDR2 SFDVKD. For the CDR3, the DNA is TGTGCCACCAGTGGTGTACGAGCGGGGGGCACAGATACGCAGTATTTT. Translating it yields CATSGVRAGGTDTQYF.

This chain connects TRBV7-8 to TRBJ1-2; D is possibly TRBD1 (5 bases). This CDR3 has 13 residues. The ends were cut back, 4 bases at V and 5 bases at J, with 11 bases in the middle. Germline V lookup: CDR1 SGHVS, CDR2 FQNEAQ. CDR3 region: CASSYTGGYGYTF. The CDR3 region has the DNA TGTGCCAGCAGCTACACAGGAGGGTATGGCTACACCTTC.

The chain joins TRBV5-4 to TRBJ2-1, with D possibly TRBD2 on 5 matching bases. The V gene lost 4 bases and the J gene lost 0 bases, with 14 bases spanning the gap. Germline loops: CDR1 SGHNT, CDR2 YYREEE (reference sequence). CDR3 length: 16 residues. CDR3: CASSPNSGSSYNEQFF. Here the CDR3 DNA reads TGTGCCAGCAGCCCCAACTCGGGGAGCTCCTACAATGAGCAGTTCTTC.

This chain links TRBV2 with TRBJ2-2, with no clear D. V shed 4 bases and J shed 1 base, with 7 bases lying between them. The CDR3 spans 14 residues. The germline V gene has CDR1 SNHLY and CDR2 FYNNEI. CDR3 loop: CASSAAQNTGELFF. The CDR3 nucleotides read TGTGCCAGCAGTGCTGCACAGAACACCGGGGAGCTGTTTTTT.

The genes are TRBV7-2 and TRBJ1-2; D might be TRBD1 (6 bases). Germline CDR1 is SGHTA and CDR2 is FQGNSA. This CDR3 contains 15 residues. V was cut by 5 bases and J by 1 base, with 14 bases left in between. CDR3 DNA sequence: TGTGCCAGCAGCCTATCAGGGGAGGGTAACTATGGCTACACCTTC. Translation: CASSLSGEGNYGYTF.

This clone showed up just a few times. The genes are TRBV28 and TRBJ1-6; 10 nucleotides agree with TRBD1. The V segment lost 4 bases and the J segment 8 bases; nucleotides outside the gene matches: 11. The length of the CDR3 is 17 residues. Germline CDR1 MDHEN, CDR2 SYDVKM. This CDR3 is CASSSLRDRGPHSPLHF. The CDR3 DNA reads TGTGCCAGCAGTTCCCTGCGAGACAGGGGGCCCCATTCACCCCTCCACTTT.

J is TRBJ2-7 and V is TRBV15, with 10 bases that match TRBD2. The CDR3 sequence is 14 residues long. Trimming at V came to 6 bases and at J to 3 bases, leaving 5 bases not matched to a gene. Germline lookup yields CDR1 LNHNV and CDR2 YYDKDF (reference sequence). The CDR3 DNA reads TGTGCCACCAGAAAAATAGCGGGAGGCTACGAGCAGTACTTC. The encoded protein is CATRKIAGGYEQYF. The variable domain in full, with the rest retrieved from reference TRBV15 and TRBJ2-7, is DAMVIQNPRYQVTQFGKPVTLSCSQTLNHNVMYWYQQKSSQAPKLLFHYYDKDFNNEADTPDNFQSRRPNTSFCFLDIRSPGLGDTAMYLCATRKIAGGYEQYFGPGTRLTVT.

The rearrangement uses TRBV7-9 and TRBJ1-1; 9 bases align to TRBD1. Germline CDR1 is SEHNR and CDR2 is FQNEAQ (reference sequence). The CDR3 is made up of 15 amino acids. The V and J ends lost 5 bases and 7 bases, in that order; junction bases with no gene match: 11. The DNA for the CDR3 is TGTGCCAGCAGCCTGCCACAGGGGGCGCTTAATGAAGCTTTCTTT. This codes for CASSLPQGALNEAFF.

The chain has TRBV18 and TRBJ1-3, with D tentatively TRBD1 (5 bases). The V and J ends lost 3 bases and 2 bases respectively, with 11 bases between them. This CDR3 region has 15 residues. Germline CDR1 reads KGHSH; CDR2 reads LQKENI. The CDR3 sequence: CASSPQGTAGNTIYF. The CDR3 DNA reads TGTGCCAGCTCACCCCAGGGAACGGCTGGAAACACCATATATTTT.

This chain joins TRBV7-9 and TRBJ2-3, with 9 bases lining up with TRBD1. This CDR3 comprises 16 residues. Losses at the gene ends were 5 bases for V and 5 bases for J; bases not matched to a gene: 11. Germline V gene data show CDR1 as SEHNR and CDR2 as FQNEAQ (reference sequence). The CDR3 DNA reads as TGTGCCAGCAGCAGATACCGGGACAGGGACCTAGATACGCAGTATTTT. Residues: CASSRYRDRDLDTQYF.

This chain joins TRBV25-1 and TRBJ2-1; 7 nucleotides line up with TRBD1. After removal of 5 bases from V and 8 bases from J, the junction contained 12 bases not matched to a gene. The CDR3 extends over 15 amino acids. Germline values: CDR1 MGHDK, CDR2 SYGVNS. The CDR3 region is CASSSPGQGVYEQFF. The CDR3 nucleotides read TGTGCCAGCAGTAGTCCGGGTCAGGGGGTCTATGAGCAGTTCTTC.